This is a list of T cell receptor beta chains from one sample in a study of blood T cell repertoires in COVID-19. Sequenced by immunoSEQ multiplex PCR; TCRdb stores in-frame clones only, minus some. The table records fewer than 400,000 clones, 85% of them present only once. Material: peripheral blood. Receptors were obtained from a woman younger than 35 with acute or convalescent COVID-19. Both conserved end residues are part of each CDR3. The D gene is left open where the match is weak. Clone size is not always given. Where it is, it says once, few, many or a class for expanded clones.

clone size: few
J gene: TRBJ2-7
V gene: TRBV6-5
D gene: TRBD2
CDR3 protein: CASSYTGLAGAHEQYF
CDR3 DNA: TGTGCCAGCAGTTACACCGGACTAGCGGGAGCCCACGAGCAGTACTTC

clone size: -
J gene: TRBJ1-1
V gene: TRBV5-1
D gene: -
CDR3 protein: CASSLDGGDTEAFF
CDR3 DNA: TGCGCCAGCAGCTTGGATGGGGGCGACACTGAAGCTTTCTTT

clone size: once
J gene: TRBJ1-2
V gene: TRBV6-1
D gene: -
CDR3 protein: CASSESDYGYTF
CDR3 DNA: TGTGCCAGCAGTGAATCAGACTATGGCTACACCTTC

clone size: -
J gene: TRBJ2-5
V gene: TRBV28
D gene: -
CDR3 protein: CASSARDLQETQYF
CDR3 DNA: TGTGCCAGCAGTGCCAGGGACTTACAAGAGACCCAGTACTTC

clone size: -
J gene: TRBJ1-2
V gene: TRBV19
D gene: TRBD1
CDR3 protein: CASSISRTGVGYTF
CDR3 DNA: TGTGCCAGTAGTATTTCCCGAACAGGGGTTGGCTACACCTTC

clone size: -
J gene: TRBJ2-7
V gene: TRBV19
D gene: TRBD1
CDR3 protein: CASRTRDRVDEQYF
CDR3 DNA: TGTGCCAGTAGGACCCGGGACAGGGTCGACGAGCAGTACTTC

clone size: once
J gene: TRBJ2-7
V gene: TRBV21-1
D gene: -
CDR3 protein: CASSKAPRGGPYEQYF
CDR3 DNA: TGTGCCAGCAGCAAAGCGCCAAGGGGGGGCCCCTACGAGCAGTACTTC

clone size: once
J gene: TRBJ1-2
V gene: TRBV19
D gene: TRBD1
CDR3 protein: CASQNSRGISYGYTF
CDR3 DNA: TGTGCCTCCCAAAACTCCAGGGGGATCTCGTATGGCTACACCTTC

clone size: -
J gene: TRBJ2-7
V gene: TRBV7-2
D gene: TRBD2
CDR3 protein: CASSKGLAGFYEQYF
CDR3 DNA: TGTGCCAGCAGCAAGGGACTAGCGGGATTCTACGAGCAGTACTTC

clone size: -
J gene: TRBJ2-7
V gene: TRBV3-1/TRBV3-2
D gene: -
CDR3 protein: CASSQVKGKGEQYF
CDR3 DNA: TGTGCCAGCAGCCAAGTCAAGGGGAAGGGCGAGCAGTACTTC

clone size: -
J gene: TRBJ1-6
V gene: TRBV6-1
D gene: -
CDR3 protein: CASSEPLQYNSPLHF
CDR3 DNA: TGTGCCAGCAGTGAACCTTTACAGTATAATTCACCCCTCCACTTT

clone size: once
J gene: TRBJ1-6
V gene: TRBV28
D gene: -
CDR3 protein: CASSQRSDSPLHF
CDR3 DNA: TGTGCCAGCAGTCAGCGGTCTGATTCACCCCTCCACTTT

clone size: -
J gene: TRBJ1-5
V gene: TRBV2
D gene: -
CDR3 protein: CASSDRFNQPQHF
CDR3 DNA: TGTGCCAGCAGTGACCGGTTTAATCAGCCCCAGCATTTT

clone size: -
J gene: TRBJ1-2
V gene: TRBV25-1
D gene: TRBD1
CDR3 protein: CASSGEDRANYGYTF
CDR3 DNA: TGTGCCAGCAGTGGGGAGGACAGGGCTAACTATGGCTACACCTTC

clone size: -
J gene: TRBJ2-7
V gene: TRBV7-9
D gene: TRBD2
CDR3 protein: CASSSSGGALEEQYF
CDR3 DNA: TGTGCCAGCAGCTCCAGCGGGGGGGCCTTGGAAGAGCAGTACTTC